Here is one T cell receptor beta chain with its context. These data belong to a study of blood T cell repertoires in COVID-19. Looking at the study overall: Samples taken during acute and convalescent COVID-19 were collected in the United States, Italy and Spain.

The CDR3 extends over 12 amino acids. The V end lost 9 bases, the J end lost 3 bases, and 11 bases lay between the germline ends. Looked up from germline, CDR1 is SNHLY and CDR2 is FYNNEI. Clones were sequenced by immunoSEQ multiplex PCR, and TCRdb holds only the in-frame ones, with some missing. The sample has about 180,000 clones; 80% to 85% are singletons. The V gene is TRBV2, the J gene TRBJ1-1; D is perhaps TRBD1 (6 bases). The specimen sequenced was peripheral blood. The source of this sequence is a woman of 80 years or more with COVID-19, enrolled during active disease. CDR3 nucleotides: TGTGCCAGTGACAGGATGGACACTGAAGCTTTCTTT. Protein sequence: CASDRMDTEAFF.